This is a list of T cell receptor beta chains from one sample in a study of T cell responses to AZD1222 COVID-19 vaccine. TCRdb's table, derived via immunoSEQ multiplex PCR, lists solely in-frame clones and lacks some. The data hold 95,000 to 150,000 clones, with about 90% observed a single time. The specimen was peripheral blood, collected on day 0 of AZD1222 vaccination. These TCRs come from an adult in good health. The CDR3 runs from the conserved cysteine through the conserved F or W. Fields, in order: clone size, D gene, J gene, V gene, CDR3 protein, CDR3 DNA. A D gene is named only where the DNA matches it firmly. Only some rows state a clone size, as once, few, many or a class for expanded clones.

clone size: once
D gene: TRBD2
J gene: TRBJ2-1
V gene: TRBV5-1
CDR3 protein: CASSLVSGGFYNEQFF
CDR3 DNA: TGCGCCAGCAGCTTGGTTAGCGGGGGGTTTTACAATGAGCAGTTCTTC

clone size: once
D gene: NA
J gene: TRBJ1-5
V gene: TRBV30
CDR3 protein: CAWMVGGSNQPQHF
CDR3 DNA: TGTGCCTGGATGGTGGGCGGTAGCAATCAGCCCCAGCATTTT

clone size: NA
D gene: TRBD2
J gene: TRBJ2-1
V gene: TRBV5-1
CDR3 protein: CASSWRAGSGSSYNEQFF
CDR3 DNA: TGCGCCAGCAGCTGGCGAGCGGGGAGCGGGAGCTCCTACAATGAGCAGTTCTTC

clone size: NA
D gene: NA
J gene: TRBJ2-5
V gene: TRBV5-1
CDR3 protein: CASSHFQETQYF
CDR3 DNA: TGCGCCAGCAGCCACTTCCAAGAGACCCAGTACTTC

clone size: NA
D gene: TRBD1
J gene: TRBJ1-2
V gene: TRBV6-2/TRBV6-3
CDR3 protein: CASSYFGTANYGYTF
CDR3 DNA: TGTGCCAGCAGTTACTTCGGGACAGCTAACTATGGCTACACCTTC

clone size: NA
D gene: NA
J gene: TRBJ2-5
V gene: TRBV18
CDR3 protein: CASSPSGKETQYF
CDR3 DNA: TGTGCCAGCTCACCCTCGGGCAAAGAGACCCAGTACTTC

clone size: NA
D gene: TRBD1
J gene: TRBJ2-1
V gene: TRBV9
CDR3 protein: CASSEDDRGYEQFF
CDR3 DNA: TGTGCCAGCAGCGAGGACGACAGGGGCTATGAGCAGTTCTTC

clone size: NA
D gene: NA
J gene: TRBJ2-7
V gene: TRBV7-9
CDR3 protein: CASSTSYEQYF
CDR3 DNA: TGTGCCAGCAGCACTTCCTACGAGCAGTACTTC

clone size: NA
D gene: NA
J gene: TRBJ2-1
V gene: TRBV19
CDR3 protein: CASSAGRGYNEQFF
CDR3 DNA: TGTGCCAGTTCTGCCGGCAGGGGTTACAATGAGCAGTTCTTC

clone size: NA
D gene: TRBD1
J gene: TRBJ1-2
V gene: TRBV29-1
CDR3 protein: CSVTYRGRAYGYTF
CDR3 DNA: TGCAGCGTCACCTACAGGGGGCGCGCCTATGGCTACACCTTC

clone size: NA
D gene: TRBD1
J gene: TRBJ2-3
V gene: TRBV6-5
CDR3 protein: CASRYTGGATDTQYF
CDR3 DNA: TGTGCCAGCAGATATACAGGGGGCGCGACAGATACGCAGTATTTT

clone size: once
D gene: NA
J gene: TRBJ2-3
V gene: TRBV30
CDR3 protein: CAWSLDRTTDTQYF
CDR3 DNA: TGTGCCTGGAGCTTAGACAGGACCACAGATACGCAGTATTTT

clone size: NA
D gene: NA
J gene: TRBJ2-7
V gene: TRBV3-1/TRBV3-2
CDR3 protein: CASSQGGWDSYEQYF
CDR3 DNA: TGTGCCAGCAGCCAAGGAGGCTGGGACTCCTACGAGCAGTACTTC

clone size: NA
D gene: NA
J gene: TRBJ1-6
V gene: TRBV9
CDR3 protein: CASSVDLVDSPLHF
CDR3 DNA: TGTGCCAGCAGCGTAGATCTAGTGGATTCACCCCTCCACTTT